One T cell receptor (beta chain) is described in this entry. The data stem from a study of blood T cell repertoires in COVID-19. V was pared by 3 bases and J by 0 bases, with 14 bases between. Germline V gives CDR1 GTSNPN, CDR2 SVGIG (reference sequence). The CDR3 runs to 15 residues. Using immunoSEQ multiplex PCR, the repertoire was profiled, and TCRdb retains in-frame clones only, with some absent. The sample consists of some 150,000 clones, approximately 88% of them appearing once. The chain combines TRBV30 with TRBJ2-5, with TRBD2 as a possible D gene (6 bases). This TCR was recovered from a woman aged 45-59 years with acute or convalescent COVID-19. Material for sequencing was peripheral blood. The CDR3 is CAWSHRWGDQETQYF. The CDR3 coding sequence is TGTGCCTGGAGCCACCGGTGGGGGGACCAAGAGACCCAGTACTTC.